This TCR beta chain was recorded in a study of Graves' ophthalmopathy and Graves' hyperthyroidism. The overall study: Hyperthyroidism is called stable when no ophthalmopathy develops within 18 months of follow-up.

People with hyperthyroidism were aged 18 to 65 and newly diagnosed, under 2 months' duration. Certain patients, namely those with other autoimmune diseases, uncontrolled infections, pregnancy or lactation, were excluded. Thyroid ultrasound, orbital computed tomography, TRAb, serum thyroxine and clinical symptoms formed the basis of diagnosis. Investigators amplified TCR beta CDR3 regions from RNA transcripts. RT-PCR in the first round used HTBI primers; a second-round multiplex PCR followed. From the multiplex PCR reads, TCRdb called clonotypes with MiXCR, one entry per CDR3 protein. The sample has over a million distinct CDR3 sequences, around a third seen once; the top ten hold 8.5% to 14%. This clonotype showed up many times. The germline V gene encodes CDR1 SEHNR and CDR2 FQNEAQ (reference sequence). The CDR3 loop spans 14 amino acids. The V end lost 0 bases, the J end lost 8 bases, and 13 bases lay between the germline ends.

The sequencing sample was made of peripheral blood or thyroid tissue (not recorded which). V gene TRBV7-9 combines with J gene TRBJ1-2; maybe TRBD1 (5 bases). The sequence derives from an adult man with Graves' hyperthyroidism. The CDR3 DNA is TGTGCCAGCAGCTTAGCCCAGGGCCTGGGCGGCTACACCTTC. Amino acids: CASSLAQGLGGYTF. The full variable domain, completed using reference TRBV7-9 and TRBJ1-2, is DTGVSQNPRHKITKRGQNVTFRCDPISEHNRLYWYRQTLGQGPEFLTYFQNEAQLEKSRLLSDRFSAERPKGSFSTLEIQRTEQGDSAMYLCASSLAQGLGGYTFGSGTRLTVV.